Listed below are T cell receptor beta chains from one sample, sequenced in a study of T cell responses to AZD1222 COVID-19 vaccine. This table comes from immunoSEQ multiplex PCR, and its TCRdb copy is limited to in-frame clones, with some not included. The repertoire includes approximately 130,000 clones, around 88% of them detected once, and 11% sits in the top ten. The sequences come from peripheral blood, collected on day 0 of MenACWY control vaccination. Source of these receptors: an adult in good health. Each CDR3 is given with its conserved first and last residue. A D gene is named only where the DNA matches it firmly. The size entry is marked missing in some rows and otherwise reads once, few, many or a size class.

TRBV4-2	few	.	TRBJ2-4	CASSQVESGGTLAKNIQYF	TGTGCCAGCAGCCAAGTGGAGTCCGGCGGGACGCTAGCCAAAAACATTCAGTACTTC
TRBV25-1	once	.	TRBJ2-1	CASSQGQRQFF	TGTGCCAGCAGTCAGGGGCAAAGGCAGTTCTTC
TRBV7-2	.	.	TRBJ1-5	CASSLQDNQPQHF	TGTGCCAGCAGCTTACAGGACAATCAGCCCCAGCATTTT
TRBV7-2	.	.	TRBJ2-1	CASFSFGIAGYNEQFF	TGTGCCAGCTTTTCGTTCGGAATAGCCGGATACAATGAGCAGTTCTTC
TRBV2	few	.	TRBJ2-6	CASWRAAAYSGANVLTF	TGTGCCAGTTGGCGTGCAGCTGCGTACTCTGGGGCCAACGTCCTGACTTTC
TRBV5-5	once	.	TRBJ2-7	CASSLGVRTQEQYF	TGTGCCAGCAGCTTGGGGGTACGGACTCAAGAGCAGTACTTC
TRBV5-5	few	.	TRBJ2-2	CASSLSGELFF	TGTGCCAGCAGCTTGTCCGGGGAGCTGTTTTTT
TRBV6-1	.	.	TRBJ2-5	CASGGTSLKETQYF	TGTGCCAGCGGAGGGACCTCCCTAAAAGAGACCCAGTACTTC
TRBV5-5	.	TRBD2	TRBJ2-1	CASSLRALAGEGSNEQFF	TGTGCCAGCAGCTTGAGGGCGCTAGCGGGAGAGGGAAGCAATGAGCAGTTCTTC
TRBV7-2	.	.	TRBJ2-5	CASSSQETQYF	TGTGCCAGCAGCTCTCAAGAGACCCAGTACTTC
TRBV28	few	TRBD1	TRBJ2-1	CASSGRGTGDLDEQFF	TGTGCCAGCAGTGGCAGAGGGACAGGGGACCTTGATGAGCAGTTCTTC
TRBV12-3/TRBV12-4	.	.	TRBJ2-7	CASSGRYEQYF	TGTGCCAGCAGTGGGAGGTACGAGCAGTACTTC
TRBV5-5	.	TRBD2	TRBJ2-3	CASSLELAVSTDTQYF	TGTGCCAGCAGCTTGGAACTAGCGGTTAGCACAGATACGCAGTATTTT
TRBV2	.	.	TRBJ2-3	CASNGGVSTDTQYF	TGTGCCAGCAATGGCGGGGTTAGCACAGATACGCAGTATTTT
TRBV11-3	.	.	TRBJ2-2	CASSLVNTGELFF	TGTGCCAGCAGCTTAGTAAACACCGGGGAGCTGTTTTTT
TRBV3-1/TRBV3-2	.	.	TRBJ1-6	CASSQAGDSPLHF	TGTGCCAGCAGCCAAGCAGGGGATTCACCCCTCCACTTT
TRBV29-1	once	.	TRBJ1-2	CSVEGPGPLYGYTF	TGCAGCGTTGAAGGCCCGGGGCCTCTTTATGGCTACACCTTC
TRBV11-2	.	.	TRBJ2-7	CASSSERGFTYEQYF	TGTGCCAGCTCCTCCGAACGCGGCTTCACCTACGAGCAGTACTTC
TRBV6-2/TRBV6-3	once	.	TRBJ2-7	CASSYSLRDGGYEQYF	TGTGCCAGCAGTTACTCGTTAAGGGACGGGGGCTACGAGCAGTACTTC
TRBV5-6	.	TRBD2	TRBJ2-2	CASSIPTSGSPGELFF	TGTGCCAGCAGCATCCCGACTAGCGGGAGTCCCGGGGAGCTGTTTTTT
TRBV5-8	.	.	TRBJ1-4	CASSQNIATNEKLFF	TGTGCCAGCAGCCAGAACATTGCAACTAATGAAAAACTGTTTTTT
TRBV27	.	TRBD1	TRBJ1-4	CASSNRGGASEKLFF	TGTGCCAGCAGCAACAGGGGGGGCGCGAGTGAAAAACTGTTTTTT
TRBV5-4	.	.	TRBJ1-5	CASTASGTSNQPQHF	TGTGCCAGCACCGCGTCAGGGACTAGCAATCAGCCCCAGCATTTT
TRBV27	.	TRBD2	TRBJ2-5	CASSPRTSGLVETQYF	TGTGCCAGCAGTCCCAGGACTAGCGGACTTGTAGAGACCCAGTACTTC
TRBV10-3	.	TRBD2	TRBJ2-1	CAISGDPGLDYNEQFF	TGTGCCATCAGTGGGGACCCGGGACTAGATTACAATGAGCAGTTCTTC
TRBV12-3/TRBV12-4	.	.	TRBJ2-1	CASSKAGIGEQFF	TGTGCCAGCAGTAAGGCCGGAATAGGTGAGCAGTTCTTC
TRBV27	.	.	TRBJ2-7	CASSLAPVGRYNEQYF	TGTGCCAGCAGTTTAGCCCCCGTGGGGAGGTACAACGAGCAGTACTTC
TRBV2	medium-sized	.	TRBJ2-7	CASSRDEYEQYF	TGTGCCAGCAGTAGGGACGAGTACGAGCAGTACTTC
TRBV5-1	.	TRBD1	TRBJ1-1	CASTRTGQMNTEAFF	TGCGCCAGCACTCGGACAGGGCAGATGAACACTGAAGCTTTCTTT
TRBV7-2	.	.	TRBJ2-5	CASSVKRGSKETQYF	TGTGCCAGCAGCGTTAAGAGGGGCTCAAAAGAGACCCAGTACTTC
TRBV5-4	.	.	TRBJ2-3	CASSSPRGGDTDTQYF	TGTGCCAGCAGCTCGCCCCGGGGTGGAGACACAGATACGCAGTATTTT
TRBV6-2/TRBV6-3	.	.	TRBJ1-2	CASSRDSNYGYTF	TGTGCCAGCAGCCGGGACTCTAACTATGGCTACACCTTC
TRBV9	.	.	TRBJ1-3	CASSSGNTIYF	TGTGCCAGCAGCTCTGGAAACACCATATATTTT
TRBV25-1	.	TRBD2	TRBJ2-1	CASSEVTSGVYNEQFF	TGTGCCAGCAGTGAAGTGACTAGCGGGGTCTACAATGAGCAGTTCTTC
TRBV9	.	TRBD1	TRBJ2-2	CASSRQGAAGELFF	TGTGCCAGCAGTAGACAGGGGGCTGCAGGGGAGCTGTTTTTT
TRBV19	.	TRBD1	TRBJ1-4	CASSMGQGALEKLFF	TGTGCCAGTAGTATGGGGCAGGGGGCCTTGGAAAAACTGTTTTTT
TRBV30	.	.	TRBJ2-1	CAWKGGNEQFF	TGTGCCTGGAAAGGAGGCAATGAGCAGTTCTTC
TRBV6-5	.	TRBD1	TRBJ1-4	CASSTGTGDEKLFF	TGTGCCAGCAGTACCGGGACAGGGGATGAAAAACTGTTTTTT
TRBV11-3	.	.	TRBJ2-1	CASSLSGSVNEQFF	TGTGCCAGCAGCTTATCCGGGAGCGTTAATGAGCAGTTCTTC
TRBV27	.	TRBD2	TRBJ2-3	CASSLLGLAGTDTQYF	TGTGCCAGCAGTTTACTGGGACTAGCGGGCACAGATACGCAGTATTTT
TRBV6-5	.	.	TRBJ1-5	CASSPLGVGREPQHF	TGTGCCAGCAGTCCGCTAGGGGTAGGGAGAGAGCCCCAGCATTTT
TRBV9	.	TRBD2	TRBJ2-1	CASSPLLAGVGEQFF	TGTGCCAGCAGCCCCCTGTTAGCGGGAGTGGGTGAGCAGTTCTTC